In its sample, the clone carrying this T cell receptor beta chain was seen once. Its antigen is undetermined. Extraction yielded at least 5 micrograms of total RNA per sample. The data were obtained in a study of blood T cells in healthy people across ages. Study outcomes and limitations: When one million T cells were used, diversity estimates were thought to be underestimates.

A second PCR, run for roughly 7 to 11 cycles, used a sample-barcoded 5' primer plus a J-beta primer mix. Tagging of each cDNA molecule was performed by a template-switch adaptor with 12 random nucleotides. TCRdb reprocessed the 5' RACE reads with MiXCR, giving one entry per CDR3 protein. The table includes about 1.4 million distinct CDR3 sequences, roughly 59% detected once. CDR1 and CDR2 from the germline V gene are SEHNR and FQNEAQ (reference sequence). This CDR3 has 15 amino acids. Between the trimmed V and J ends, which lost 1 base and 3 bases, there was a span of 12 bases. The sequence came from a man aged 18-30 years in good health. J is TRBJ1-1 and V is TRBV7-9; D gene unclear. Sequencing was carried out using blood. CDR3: CASSLEVTADTEAFF. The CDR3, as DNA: TGTGCCAGCAGCTTAGAAGTTACCGCCGACACTGAAGCTTTCTTT. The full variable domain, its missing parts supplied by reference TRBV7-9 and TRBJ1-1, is DTGVSQNPRHKITKRGQNVTFRCDPISEHNRLYWYRQTLGQGPEFLTYFQNEAQLEKSRLLSDRFSAERPKGSFSTLEIQRTEQGDSAMYLCASSLEVTADTEAFFGQGTRLTVV.